This TCR beta chain was sequenced for a study of Graves' ophthalmopathy and Graves' hyperthyroidism. Study-wide points: A 13-signature model separated ophthalmopathy from stable hyperthyroidism, roughly 85% sensitivity, around 79% specificity. As the model predicted ophthalmopathy progression, it achieved a sensitivity of around 71% and a specificity of 72.22%.

Amplification of TCR beta CDR3 regions used RNA transcripts. The library came from an HTBI-primed first-round RT-PCR and a second-round multiplex PCR. MiXCR was run by TCRdb on the multiplex PCR reads, yielding one entry per CDR3 protein. Counted here are fewer than 600,000 distinct CDR3 sequences, about 15% occurring once; the ten biggest clones make up over 7.5%. Clinical symptoms, serum thyroxine, TRAb, thyroid ultrasound and orbital computed tomography were relied on for diagnosis. The PBMC fraction was derived from roughly 10 ml of fresh peripheral blood. About this clonotype itself: Its antigen is unidentified.

The clonotype originates from a woman younger than 45 with Graves' ophthalmopathy. Specimen: blood.

The CDR3 DNA reads as TGTGCCAGCAGTTTATACGGTCCGGGAACAGGTCAGCCCCAGCATTTT. It yields the protein CASSLYGPGTGQPQHF. The chain employs TRBV12-3 or TRBV12-4 and TRBJ1-5, with D possibly being TRBD1 (5 bases). Trimming removed 2 bases at V and 6 bases at J, with 17 bases between. The CDR3 covers 16 residues.